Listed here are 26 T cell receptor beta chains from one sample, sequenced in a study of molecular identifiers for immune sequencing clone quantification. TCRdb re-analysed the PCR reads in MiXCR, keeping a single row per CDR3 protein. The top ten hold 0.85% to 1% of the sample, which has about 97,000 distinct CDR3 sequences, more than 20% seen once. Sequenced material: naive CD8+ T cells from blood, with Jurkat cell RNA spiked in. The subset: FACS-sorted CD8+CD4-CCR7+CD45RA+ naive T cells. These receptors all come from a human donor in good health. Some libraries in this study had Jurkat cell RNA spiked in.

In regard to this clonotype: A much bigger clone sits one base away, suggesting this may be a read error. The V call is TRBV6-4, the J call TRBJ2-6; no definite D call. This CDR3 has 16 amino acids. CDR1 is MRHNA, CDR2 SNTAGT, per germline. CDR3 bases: TGTGCCAGCAGTGACTCGTCCTTCTCTAGGGCCAACGTCCTGACTTTC. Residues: CASSDSSFSRANVLTF.

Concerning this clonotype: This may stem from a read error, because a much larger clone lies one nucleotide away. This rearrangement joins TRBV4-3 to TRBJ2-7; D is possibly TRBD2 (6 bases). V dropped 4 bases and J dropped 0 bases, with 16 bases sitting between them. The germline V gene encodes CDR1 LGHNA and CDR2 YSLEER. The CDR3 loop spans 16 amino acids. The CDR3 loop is CASSRGLRGSSYEQYF. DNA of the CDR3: TGCGCCAGCAGCCGTGGACTCCGGGGGTCCTCCTACGAGCAGTACTTC.

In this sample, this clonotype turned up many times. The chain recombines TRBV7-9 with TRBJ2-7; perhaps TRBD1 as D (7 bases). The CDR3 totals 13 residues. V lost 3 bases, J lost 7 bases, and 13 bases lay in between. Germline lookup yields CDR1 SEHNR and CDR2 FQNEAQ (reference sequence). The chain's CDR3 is CASSFTGAGEQYF. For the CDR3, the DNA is TGTGCCAGCAGCTTCACAGGGGCGGGGGAGCAGTACTTC.

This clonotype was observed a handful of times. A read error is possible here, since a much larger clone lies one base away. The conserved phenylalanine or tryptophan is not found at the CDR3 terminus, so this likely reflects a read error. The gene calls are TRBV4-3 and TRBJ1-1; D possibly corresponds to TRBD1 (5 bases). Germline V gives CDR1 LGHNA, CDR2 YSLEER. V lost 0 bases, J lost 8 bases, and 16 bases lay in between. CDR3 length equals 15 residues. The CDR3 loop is CASSQDGGGSVEAFS. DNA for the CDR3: TGCGCCAGCAGCCAAGATGGGGGAGGGTCAGTAGAAGCTTTCTCT.

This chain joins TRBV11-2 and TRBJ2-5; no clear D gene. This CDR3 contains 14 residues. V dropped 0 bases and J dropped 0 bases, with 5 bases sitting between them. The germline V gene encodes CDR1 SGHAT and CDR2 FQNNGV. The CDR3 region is CASSLDLNQETQYF. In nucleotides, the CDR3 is TGTGCCAGCAGCTTAGATCTGAACCAAGAGACCCAGTACTTC.

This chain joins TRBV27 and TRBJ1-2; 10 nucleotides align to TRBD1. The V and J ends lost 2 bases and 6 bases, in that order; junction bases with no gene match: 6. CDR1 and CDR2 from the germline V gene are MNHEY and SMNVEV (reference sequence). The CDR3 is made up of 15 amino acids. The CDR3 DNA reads TGTGCCAGCAGTTTAATTGGGACAGGGGTACATGGCTACACCTTC. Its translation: CASSLIGTGVHGYTF.

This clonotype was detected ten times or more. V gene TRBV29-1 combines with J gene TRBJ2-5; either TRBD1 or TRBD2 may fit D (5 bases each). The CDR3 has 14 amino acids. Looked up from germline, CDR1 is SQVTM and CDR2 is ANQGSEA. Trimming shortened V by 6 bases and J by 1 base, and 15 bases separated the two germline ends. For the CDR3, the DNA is TGCAGCGTCTCTAACTCGGGACGCCAAGAGACCCAGTACTTC. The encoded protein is CSVSNSGRQETQYF.

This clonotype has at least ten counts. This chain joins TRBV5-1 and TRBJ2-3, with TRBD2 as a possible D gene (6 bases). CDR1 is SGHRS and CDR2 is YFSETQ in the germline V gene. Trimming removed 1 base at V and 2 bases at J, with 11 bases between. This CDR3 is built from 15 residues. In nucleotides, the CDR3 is TGCGCCAGCAGCTTGTTGGACTACGACACAGATACGCAGTATTTT. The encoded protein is CASSLLDYDTDTQYF.

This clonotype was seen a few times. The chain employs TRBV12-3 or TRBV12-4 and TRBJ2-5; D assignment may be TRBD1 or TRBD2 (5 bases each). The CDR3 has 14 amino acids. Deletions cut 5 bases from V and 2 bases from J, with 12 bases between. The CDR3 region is CASSPPGRQETQYF. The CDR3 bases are TGTGCCAGCAGTCCGCCGGGACGGCAAGAGACCCAGTACTTC.

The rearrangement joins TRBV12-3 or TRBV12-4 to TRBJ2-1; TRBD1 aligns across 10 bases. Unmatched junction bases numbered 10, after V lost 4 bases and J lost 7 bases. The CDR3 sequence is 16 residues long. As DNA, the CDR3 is TGTGCCAGCAGTTCCCCCGGGACAGGGGCTGGTAATGAGCAGTTCTTC. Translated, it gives CASSSPGTGAGNEQFF.

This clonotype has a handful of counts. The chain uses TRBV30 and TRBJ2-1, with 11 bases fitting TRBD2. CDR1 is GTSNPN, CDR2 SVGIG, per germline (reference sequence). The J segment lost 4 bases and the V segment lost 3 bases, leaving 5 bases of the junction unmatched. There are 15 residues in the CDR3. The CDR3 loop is CAWRVAGGLYNEQFF. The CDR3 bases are TGTGCCTGGAGAGTAGCGGGGGGGCTTTACAATGAGCAGTTCTTC.

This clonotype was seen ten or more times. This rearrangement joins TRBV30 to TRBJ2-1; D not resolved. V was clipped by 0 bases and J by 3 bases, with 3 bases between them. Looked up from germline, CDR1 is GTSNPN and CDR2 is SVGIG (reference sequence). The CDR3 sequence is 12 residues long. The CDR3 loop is CAWSVSYNEQFF. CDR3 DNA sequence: TGTGCCTGGAGTGTAAGCTACAATGAGCAGTTCTTC.

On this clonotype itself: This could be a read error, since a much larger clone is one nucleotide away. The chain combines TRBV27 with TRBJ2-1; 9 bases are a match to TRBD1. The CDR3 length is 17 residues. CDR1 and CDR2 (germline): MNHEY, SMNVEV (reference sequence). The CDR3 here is CASSFLPGQGFSNAQFF. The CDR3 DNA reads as TGTGCCAGCAGTTTCCTCCCGGGACAGGGCTTTTCGAATGCGCAGTTCTTC.

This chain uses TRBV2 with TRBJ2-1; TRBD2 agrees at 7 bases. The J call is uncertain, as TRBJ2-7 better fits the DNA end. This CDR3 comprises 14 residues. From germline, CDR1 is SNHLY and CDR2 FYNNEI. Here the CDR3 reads CASSEVLADNEQYF. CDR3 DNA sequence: TGTGCCAGCAGTGAGGTGCTAGCGGACAATGAGCAGTACTTC.

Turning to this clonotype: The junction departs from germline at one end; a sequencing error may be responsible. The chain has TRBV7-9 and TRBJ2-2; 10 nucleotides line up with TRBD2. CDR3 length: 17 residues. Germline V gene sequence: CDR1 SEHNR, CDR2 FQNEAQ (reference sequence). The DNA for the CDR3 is TGTGCCAGCAACTTACCCGGACTAGCGGAGGTTACCGGGGAGCTGTTTTTT. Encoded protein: CASNLPGLAEVTGELFF.

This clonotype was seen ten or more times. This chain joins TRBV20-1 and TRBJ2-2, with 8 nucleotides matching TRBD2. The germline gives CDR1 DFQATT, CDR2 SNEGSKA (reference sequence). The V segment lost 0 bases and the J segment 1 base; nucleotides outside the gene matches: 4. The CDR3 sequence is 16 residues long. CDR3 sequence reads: CSARDRLAGNTGELFF. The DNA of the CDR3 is TGCAGTGCTAGAGATCGGCTAGCGGGGAACACCGGGGAGCTGTTTTTT.

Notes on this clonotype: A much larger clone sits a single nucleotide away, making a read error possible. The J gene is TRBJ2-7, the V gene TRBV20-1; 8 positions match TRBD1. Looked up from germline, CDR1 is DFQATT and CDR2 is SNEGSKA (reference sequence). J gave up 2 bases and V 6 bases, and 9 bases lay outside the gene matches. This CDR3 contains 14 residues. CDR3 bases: TGCAGTGCGTTTACAGGACAGGGTACCTACGAGCAGTACTTC. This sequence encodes CSAFTGQGTYEQYF.

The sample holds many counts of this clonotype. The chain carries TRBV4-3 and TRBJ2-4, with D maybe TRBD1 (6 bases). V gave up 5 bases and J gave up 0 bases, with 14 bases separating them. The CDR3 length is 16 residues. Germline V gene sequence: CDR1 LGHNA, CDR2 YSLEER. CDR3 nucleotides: TGCGCCAGCAGCACAGGGTTTGGATTAGCCAAAAACATTCAGTACTTC. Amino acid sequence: CASSTGFGLAKNIQYF.

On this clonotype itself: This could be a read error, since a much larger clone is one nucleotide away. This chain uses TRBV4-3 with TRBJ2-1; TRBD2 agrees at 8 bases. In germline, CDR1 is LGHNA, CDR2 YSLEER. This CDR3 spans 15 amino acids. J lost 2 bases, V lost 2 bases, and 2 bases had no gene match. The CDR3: CASSQHGGAYNEQFF. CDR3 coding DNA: TGCGCCAGCAGCCAACACGGGGGGGCCTACAATGAGCAGTTCTTC.

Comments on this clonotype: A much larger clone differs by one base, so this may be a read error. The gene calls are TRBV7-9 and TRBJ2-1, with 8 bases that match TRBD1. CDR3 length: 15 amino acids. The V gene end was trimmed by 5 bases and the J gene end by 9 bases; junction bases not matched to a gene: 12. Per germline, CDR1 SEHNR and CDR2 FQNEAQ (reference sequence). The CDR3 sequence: CASSPPGGAGSEQFF. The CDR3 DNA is TGTGCCAGCAGCCCTCCAGGGGGCGCGGGGAGTGAGCAGTTCTTC.

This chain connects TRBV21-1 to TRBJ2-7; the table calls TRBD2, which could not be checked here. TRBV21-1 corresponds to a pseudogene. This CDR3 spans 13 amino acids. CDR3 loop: CASSNGGAYEQYF. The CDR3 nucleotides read TGTGCCAGCAGCAACGGGGGGGCCTACGAGCAGTACTTC.

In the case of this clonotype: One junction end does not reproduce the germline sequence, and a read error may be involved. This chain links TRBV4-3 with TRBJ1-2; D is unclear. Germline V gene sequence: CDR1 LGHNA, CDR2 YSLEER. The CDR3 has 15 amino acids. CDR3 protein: CTSSQERRYLEGYTF. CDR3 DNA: TGCACCAGCAGCCAAGAGCGCAGATATCTAGAGGGCTACACCTTC.

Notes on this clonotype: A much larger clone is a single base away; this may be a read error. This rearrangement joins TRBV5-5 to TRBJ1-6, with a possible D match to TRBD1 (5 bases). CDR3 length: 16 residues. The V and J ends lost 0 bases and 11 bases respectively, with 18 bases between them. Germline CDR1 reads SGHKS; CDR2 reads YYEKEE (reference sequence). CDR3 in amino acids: CASSLELRDGPTPLHF. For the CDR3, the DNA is TGTGCCAGCAGCTTGGAGCTTCGGGACGGACCAACACCCCTCCACTTT.

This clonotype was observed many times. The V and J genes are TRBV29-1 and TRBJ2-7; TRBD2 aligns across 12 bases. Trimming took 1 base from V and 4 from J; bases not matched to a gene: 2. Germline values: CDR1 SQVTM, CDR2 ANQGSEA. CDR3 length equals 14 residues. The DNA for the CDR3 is TGCAGCGTTGAAGGACTAGCGGGAGAATACGAGCAGTACTTC. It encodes CSVEGLAGEYEQYF.

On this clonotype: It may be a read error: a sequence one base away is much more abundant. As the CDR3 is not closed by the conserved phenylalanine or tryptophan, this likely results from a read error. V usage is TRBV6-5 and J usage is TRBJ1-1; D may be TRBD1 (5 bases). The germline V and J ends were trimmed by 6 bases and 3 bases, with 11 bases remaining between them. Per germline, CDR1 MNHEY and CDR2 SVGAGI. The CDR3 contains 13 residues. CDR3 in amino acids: CASREGRYTEAFY. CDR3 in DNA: TGTGCCAGCAGGGAGGGGAGGTACACTGAAGCTTTCTAT.

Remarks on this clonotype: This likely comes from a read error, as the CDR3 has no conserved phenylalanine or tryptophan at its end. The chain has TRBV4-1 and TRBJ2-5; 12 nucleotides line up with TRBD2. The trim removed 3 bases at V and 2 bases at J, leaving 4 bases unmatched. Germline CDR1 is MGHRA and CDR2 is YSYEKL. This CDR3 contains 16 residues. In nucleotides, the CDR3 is TGCGCCAGCAGCCACCTGACTAGCGGGGGACAAGAGACCCAGTACCTC. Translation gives CASSHLTSGGQETQYL.